This TCR beta chain was captured by sequencing in a study of OX40 agonist ivuxolimab in advanced cancers. With V trimmed by 1 base and J by 2 bases, 6 bases remained unmatched. The CDR3 spans 16 residues. The V gene's germline CDR1 is MGHDK and CDR2 SYGVNS. TCRdb's table, derived via immunoSEQ multiplex PCR, lists solely in-frame clones and lacks some. Of 50,000 or so clones listed, just under 95% are singletons. Collection of blood occurred at baseline, at cycle 4 day 1, and at cycle 7 day 1. The TCR originated in an adult with an advanced solid tumor such as melanoma, head and neck, liver or kidney cancer. The chain carries TRBV25-1 and TRBJ2-3; 7 bases fit TRBD1. Sequenced material: CD4+ or CD8+ T cells sorted from blood, taken in a trial of the OX40 agonist ivuxolimab. The DNA of the CDR3 is TGTGCCAGCAGTGAATCCAAGACAGGGACCACAGATACGCAGTATTTT. Translated, it gives CASSESKTGTTDTQYF.